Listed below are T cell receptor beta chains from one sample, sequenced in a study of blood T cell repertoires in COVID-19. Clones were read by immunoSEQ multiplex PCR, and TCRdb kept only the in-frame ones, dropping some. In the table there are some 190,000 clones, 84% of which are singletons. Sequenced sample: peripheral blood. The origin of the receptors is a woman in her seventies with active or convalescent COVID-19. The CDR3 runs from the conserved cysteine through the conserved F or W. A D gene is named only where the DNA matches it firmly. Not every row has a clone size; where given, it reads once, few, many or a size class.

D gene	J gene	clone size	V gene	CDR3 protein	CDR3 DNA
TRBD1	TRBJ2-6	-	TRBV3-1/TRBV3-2	CASSQDRGGSGANVLTF	TGTGCCAGCAGCCAGGACAGGGGGGGGTCTGGGGCCAACGTCCTGACTTTC
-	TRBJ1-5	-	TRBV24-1	CATSEPDSYSNQPQHF	TGTGCCACCAGTGAGCCGGACAGTTATAGCAATCAGCCCCAGCATTTT
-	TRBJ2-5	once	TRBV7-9	CASSLGSSYSQETQYF	TGTGCCAGCAGCTTAGGGTCCTCGTACAGCCAAGAGACCCAGTACTTC
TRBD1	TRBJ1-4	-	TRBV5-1	CASSFSRQGEKLFF	TGCGCCAGCAGCTTTAGCAGACAGGGTGAAAAACTGTTTTTT
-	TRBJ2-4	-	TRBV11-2	CASSLGRLYSIQYF	TGTGCCAGCAGCTTAGGACGACTCTATTCAATTCAGTACTTC
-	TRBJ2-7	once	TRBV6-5	CASSLGGGISYEQYF	TGTGCCAGCAGCCTAGGGGGGGGAATCTCCTACGAGCAGTACTTC
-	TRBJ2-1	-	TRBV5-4	CASSLGGATPYNEQFF	TGTGCCAGCAGCTTGGGCGGTGCGACTCCTTACAATGAGCAGTTCTTC
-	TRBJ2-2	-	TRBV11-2	CASSLMGGGTGELFF	TGTGCCAGCAGCTTAATGGGGGGAGGCACCGGGGAGCTGTTTTTT
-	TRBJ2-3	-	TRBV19	CASSIGGADTQYF	TGTGCCAGTAGTATAGGGGGCGCAGATACGCAGTATTTT
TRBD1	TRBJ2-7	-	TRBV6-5	CASSYSQGAGEQYF	TGTGCCAGCAGTTATTCACAGGGGGCCGGCGAGCAGTACTTC
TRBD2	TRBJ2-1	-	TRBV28	CASSLPGLAGIDEQFF	TGTGCCAGCAGTTTACCTGGACTAGCGGGAATCGATGAGCAGTTCTTC
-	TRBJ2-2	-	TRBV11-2	CASSLDTDGELFF	TGTGCCAGCAGCTTAGATACTGACGGGGAGCTGTTTTTT
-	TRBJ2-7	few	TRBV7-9	CASSLSGSYEQYF	TGTGCCAGCAGCTTAAGCGGCTCCTACGAGCAGTACTTC
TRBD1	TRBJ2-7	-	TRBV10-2	CASRTGQGSYEQYF	TGCGCCAGCAGGACGGGACAGGGGAGCTACGAGCAGTACTTC
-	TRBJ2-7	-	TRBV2	CASSAARGAGEQYF	TGTGCCAGCAGTGCTGCCAGGGGAGCGGGAGAGCAGTACTTC
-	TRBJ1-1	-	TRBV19	CASSKPGDRPIGAFF	TGTGCCAGTAGTAAGCCGGGAGACAGACCCATAGGGGCTTTCTTT
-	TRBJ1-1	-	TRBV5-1	CASSLVGGVNTEAFF	TGCGCCAGCAGCTTGGTTGGAGGGGTGAACACTGAAGCTTTCTTT
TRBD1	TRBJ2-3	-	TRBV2	CASSGQGADTQYF	TGTGCCAGCAGTGGACAGGGCGCAGATACGCAGTATTTT
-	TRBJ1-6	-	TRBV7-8	CASSLYYNSPLHF	TGTGCCAGCAGCTTATACTATAATTCACCCCTCCACTTT
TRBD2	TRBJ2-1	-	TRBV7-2	CASSQSGRLAVYNEQFF	TGTGCCAGCAGCCAAAGTGGGAGACTAGCGGTCTACAATGAGCAGTTCTTC
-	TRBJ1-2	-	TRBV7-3	CASSFSFSDTYGYTF	TGTGCCAGCAGCTTTTCCTTCTCCGACACCTATGGCTACACCTTC
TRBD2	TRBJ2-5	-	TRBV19	CASSRGLAGGRGRETQYF	TGTGCCAGTAGCCGTGGACTAGCGGGAGGGCGAGGTCGAGAGACCCAGTACTTC
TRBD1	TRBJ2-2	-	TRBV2	CASSEKGASTGELFF	TGTGCCAGCAGTGAAAAGGGGGCGAGCACCGGGGAGCTGTTTTTT
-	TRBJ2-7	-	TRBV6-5	CASRGDRGSSYEQYF	TGTGCCAGCAGGGGTGACAGAGGTTCCTCCTACGAGCAGTACTTC
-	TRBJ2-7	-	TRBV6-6	CASSPIRGYEQYF	TGTGCCAGCAGCCCAATCCGAGGCTACGAGCAGTACTTC
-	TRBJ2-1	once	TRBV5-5	CASSPTSSRNSEFF	TGTGCCAGCAGCCCGACAAGTTCAAGGAACTCGGAGTTCTTC
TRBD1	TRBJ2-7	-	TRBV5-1	CASSYGQGRSYEQYF	TGCGCCAGCAGCTATGGACAGGGTAGGTCCTACGAGCAGTACTTC
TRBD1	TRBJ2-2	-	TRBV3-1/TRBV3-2	CASSQSGQHTGELFF	TGTGCCAGCAGCCAATCGGGACAGCACACCGGGGAGCTGTTTTTT
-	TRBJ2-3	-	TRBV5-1	CASSPGGATYTDTQYF	TGCGCCAGCAGCCCTGGAGGGGCCACGTACACAGATACGCAGTATTTT
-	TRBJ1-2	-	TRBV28	CASSSTTSNNYGYTF	TGTGCCAGCAGTTCCACGACATCGAATAACTATGGCTACACCTTC
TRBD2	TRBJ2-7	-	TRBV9	CNRERETYEQYF	TGTAACCGGGAGCGGGAAACCTACGAGCAGTACTTC
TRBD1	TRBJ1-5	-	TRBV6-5	CASRPDRGGNQPQHF	TGTGCCAGCAGACCGGACAGGGGTGGCAATCAGCCCCAGCATTTT
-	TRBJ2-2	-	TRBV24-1	CATSDSYRNTGELFF	TGTGCCACCAGTGATTCCTACAGGAACACCGGGGAGCTGTTTTTT
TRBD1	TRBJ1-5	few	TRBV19	CASSSSPIWARQGPSNQPQHF	TGTGCCAGTAGTAGTTCCCCAATTTGGGCTAGACAGGGGCCGAGCAATCAGCCCCAGCATTTT
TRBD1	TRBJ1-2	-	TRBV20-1	CSASVDRALGYTF	TGCAGTGCTAGTGTTGACAGGGCGCTCGGCTACACCTTC
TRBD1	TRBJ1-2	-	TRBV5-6	CASSSGTGGSDYGYTF	TGTGCCAGCAGCTCCGGGACAGGGGGCTCGGACTATGGCTACACCTTC
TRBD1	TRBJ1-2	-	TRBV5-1	CASISYPGGPGQGYGYTF	TGCGCCAGCATATCCTACCCCGGGGGCCCGGGACAGGGCTATGGCTACACCTTC
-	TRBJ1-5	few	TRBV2	CASSLQGVGNQPQHF	TGTGCCAGCAGTTTACAGGGAGTTGGCAATCAGCCCCAGCATTTT
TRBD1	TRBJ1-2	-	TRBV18	CASSPRRGYSNYGYTF	TGTGCCAGCTCACCACGCAGGGGGTACTCGAACTATGGCTACACCTTC
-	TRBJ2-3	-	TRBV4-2	CASSQDISATDTQYF	TGTGCCAGCAGCCAAGATATCAGTGCCACAGATACGCAGTATTTT
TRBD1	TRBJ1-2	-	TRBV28	CASSNRGPNYGYTF	TGTGCCAGCAGTAACAGGGGGCCAAACTATGGCTACACCTTC
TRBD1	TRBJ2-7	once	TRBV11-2	CASSLGPGQGPEQYF	TGTGCCAGCAGCTTAGGACCGGGACAGGGGCCCGAGCAGTACTTC